These 15 T cell receptor beta chains share one sample of origin, sequenced in a study of technical replicates of blood from a handful of donors. The protocol was immunoSEQ multiplex PCR, while the TCRdb copy is restricted to in-frame clones and leaves out a portion. Of approximately 88,000 clones listed, just under 95% are singletons. Specimen: T cells isolated from PBMCs. The receptor source for this set is a human donor in good health.

The rearrangement uses TRBV6-1 and TRBJ2-7, with D tentatively TRBD1 (5 bases). Between the trimmed V and J ends, which lost 0 bases and 5 bases, there was a span of 11 bases. Germline V gene data show CDR1 as MNHNS and CDR2 as SASEGT. This CDR3 comprises 14 residues. The CDR3 is CASSEAPGIDEQYF. The CDR3 region has the DNA TGTGCCAGCAGTGAAGCCCCAGGGATAGACGAGCAGTACTTC.

The chain recombines TRBV19 with TRBJ2-7, with D tentatively TRBD1 (6 bases). Between the trimmed V and J ends, which lost 6 bases and 2 bases, there was a span of 14 bases. CDR1 and CDR2 from the germline V gene are LNHDA and SQIVND (reference sequence). The CDR3 totals 14 residues. This CDR3 reads CASSRRDTTYEQYF. For the CDR3, the DNA is TGTGCCAGTAGCCGCCGGGACACCACCTACGAGCAGTACTTC. The full variable domain, completed using reference TRBV19 and TRBJ2-7, is DGGITQSPKYLFRKEGQNVTLSCEQNLNHDAMYWYRQDPGQGLRLIYYSQIVNDFQKGDIAEGYSVSREKKESFPLTVTSAQKNPTAFYLCASSRRDTTYEQYFGPGTRLTVT.

The V and J genes are TRBV30 and TRBJ1-1; maybe TRBD1 (5 bases). The germline gives CDR1 GTSNPN, CDR2 SVGIG (reference sequence). The V end lost 2 bases, the J end lost 1 base, and 8 bases lay between the germline ends. The CDR3 runs 13 residues. The CDR3 reads CAWSLGGNTEAFF. The CDR3 region has the DNA TGTGCCTGGAGTCTCGGGGGGAACACTGAAGCTTTCTTT.

This clone has only one observation. V and J are TRBV29-1 and TRBJ1-5; unclear D gene. The CDR3 has 14 amino acids. Germline V gene data show CDR1 as SQVTM and CDR2 as ANQGSEA. The V and J ends lost 0 bases and 4 bases respectively, with 10 bases between them. CDR3: CSVEDGGLNQPQHF. The CDR3 DNA reads TGCAGCGTTGAAGACGGAGGGCTAAATCAGCCCCAGCATTTT.

V gene TRBV6-6 combines with J gene TRBJ2-2, with 8 positions matching TRBD2. V dropped 5 bases and J dropped 4; count of bases not matched to a gene: 6. The length of the CDR3 is 15 residues. Per the germline V gene, CDR1 is MNHNY and CDR2 is SVGAGI (reference sequence). The CDR3: CASSLSGVPTGELFF. CDR3 DNA sequence: TGTGCCAGCAGTCTTAGCGGGGTCCCCACCGGGGAGCTGTTTTTT.

The J gene is TRBJ2-5, the V gene TRBV19; TRBD1 matches at 10 bases. Germline V lookup: CDR1 LNHDA, CDR2 SQIVND (reference sequence). The J segment lost 5 bases and the V segment lost 4 bases, leaving 10 bases of the junction unmatched. The CDR3 spans 16 residues. CDR3: CASSTRQGALRETQYF. The DNA of the CDR3 is TGTGCCAGTAGTACCCGACAGGGGGCGCTCCGGGAGACCCAGTACTTC.

The V and J genes are TRBV11-3 and TRBJ2-3; D call uncertain. V lost 5 bases to trimming and J lost 6 bases, with 15 bases between them. From germline, CDR1 is SGHNT and CDR2 YENEEA. This CDR3 spans 14 amino acids. CDR3 residues: CASSQLQTVDTQYF. The CDR3 DNA follows: TGTGCCAGCAGCCAGCTTCAGACTGTGGATACGCAGTATTTT.

The rearrangement links TRBV6-1 to TRBJ1-5, with TRBD1 matching 7 bases. CDR1 and CDR2 (germline): MNHNS, SASEGT. This CDR3 is 15 amino acids long. The V gene end was trimmed by 6 bases and the J gene end by 4 bases; junction bases not matched to a gene: 9. The CDR3 coding sequence is TGTGCCAGCAGACCGCTGACAGGGAAAAATCAGCCCCAGCATTTT. Translation: CASRPLTGKNQPQHF.

This chain connects TRBV7-6 to TRBJ2-7; 9 bases fit TRBD1. V lost 5 bases, J lost 4 bases, and 6 bases stayed unmatched. The CDR3 runs to 14 residues. CDR1 is SGHVS and CDR2 is FNYEAQ in the germline V gene. The CDR3 sequence: CASSNPGTGYEQYF. CDR3 coding DNA: TGTGCCAGCAGCAACCCCGGGACAGGGTACGAGCAGTACTTC. The entire variable domain, with the rest obtained from reference TRBV7-6 and TRBJ2-7, is as follows: GAGVSQSPRYKVTKRGQDVALRCDPISGHVSLYWYRQALGQGPEFLTYFNYEAQQDKSGLPNDRFSAERPEGSISTLTIQRTEQRDSAMYRCASSNPGTGYEQYFGPGTRLTVT.

The rearrangement joins TRBV5-1 to TRBJ1-2; D gene uncertain. The CDR3 runs 14 residues. Trimming pared 1 base from V and 4 bases from J, leaving 11 bases between. Germline V gives CDR1 SGHRS, CDR2 YFSETQ. The CDR3 is CASSLSDTAYGYTF. In DNA form, the CDR3 reads TGCGCCAGCAGCTTGTCAGACACAGCCTATGGCTACACCTTC.

This chain joins TRBV19 and TRBJ1-2; weak D call: TRBD1 (5 bases). This CDR3 contains 15 residues. V was pared by 1 base and J by 4 bases, with 13 bases between. The germline V gene has CDR1 LNHDA and CDR2 SQIVND (reference sequence). CDR3 loop: CASSIVEEGPYGYTF. Here the CDR3 DNA reads TGTGCCAGTAGTATAGTAGAGGAGGGACCCTATGGCTACACCTTC.

The chain employs TRBV30 and TRBJ1-2; D gene unclear. Germline CDR1 GTSNPN, CDR2 SVGIG (reference sequence). V was trimmed by 5 bases and J by 0 bases, leaving 22 bases between them. The CDR3 spans 17 residues. The CDR3 bases are TGTGCCTGGGGCCCGATCTGGAGGGAGGCCCCTAACTATGGCTACACCTTC. As protein: CAWGPIWREAPNYGYTF.

This chain connects TRBV28 to TRBJ1-3; a possible D gene is TRBD1 (6 bases). Between the trimmed V and J ends, which lost 7 bases and 4 bases, there was a span of 14 bases. Germline V CDR1 and CDR2: MDHEN, SYDVKM. The CDR3 covers 14 residues. CDR3 sequence reads: CASITQGRGNTIYF. In nucleotides, the CDR3 is TGTGCCAGCATAACGCAGGGGAGAGGAAACACCATATATTTT.

This chain joins TRBV4-1 and TRBJ2-3; D ambiguous. The CDR3 length is 13 residues. Trimming left V 1 base short and J 2 bases short, with 4 bases between. Germline assignment: CDR1 MGHRA and CDR2 YSYEKL. CDR3 nucleotide sequence: TGCGCCAGCAGCCAAGTTTACACAGATACGCAGTATTTT. It specifies CASSQVYTDTQYF.

This sequence joins TRBV9 and TRBJ2-3; TRBD2 matches at 7 bases. This CDR3 contains 15 residues. The germline V gene has CDR1 SGDLS and CDR2 YYNGEE. With V trimmed by 4 bases and J by 6 bases, 11 bases remained unmatched. The CDR3 nucleotides read TGTGCCAGCAGCTCGCGTCCGGGGGGTGAGGATACGCAGTATTTT. The encoded protein is CASSSRPGGEDTQYF. Looking up the rest from reference TRBV9 and TRBJ2-3 gives the full variable domain: DSGVTQTPKHLITATGQRVTLRCSPRSGDLSVYWYQQSLDQGLQFLIQYYNGEERAKGNILERFSAQQFPDLHSELNLSSLELGDSALYFCASSSRPGGEDTQYFGPGTRLTVL.